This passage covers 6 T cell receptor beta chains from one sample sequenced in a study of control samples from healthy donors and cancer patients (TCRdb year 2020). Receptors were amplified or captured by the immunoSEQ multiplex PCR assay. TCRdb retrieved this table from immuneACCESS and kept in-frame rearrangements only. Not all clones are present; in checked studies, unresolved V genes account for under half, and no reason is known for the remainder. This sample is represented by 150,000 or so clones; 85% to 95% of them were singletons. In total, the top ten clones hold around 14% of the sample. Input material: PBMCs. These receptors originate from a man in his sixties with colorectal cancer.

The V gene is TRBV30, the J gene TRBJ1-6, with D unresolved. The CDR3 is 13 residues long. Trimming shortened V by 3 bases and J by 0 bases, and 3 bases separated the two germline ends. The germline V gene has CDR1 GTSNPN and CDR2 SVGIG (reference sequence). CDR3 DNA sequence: TGTGCCTGGAGAAGCTCCTATAATTCACCCCTCCACTTT. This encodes CAWRSSYNSPLHF.

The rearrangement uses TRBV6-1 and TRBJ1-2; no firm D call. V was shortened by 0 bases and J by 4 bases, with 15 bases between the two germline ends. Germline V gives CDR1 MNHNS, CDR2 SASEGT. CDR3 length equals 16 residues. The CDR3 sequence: CASSEARRHPSYGYTF. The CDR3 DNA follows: TGTGCCAGCAGTGAAGCTAGGAGACACCCCAGCTATGGCTACACCTTC.

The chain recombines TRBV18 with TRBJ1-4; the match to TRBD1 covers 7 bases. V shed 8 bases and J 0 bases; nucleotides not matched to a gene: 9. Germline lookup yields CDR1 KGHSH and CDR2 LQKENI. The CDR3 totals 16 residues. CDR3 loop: CASAEQGTTTNEKLFF. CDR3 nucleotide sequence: TGTGCCAGCGCCGAACAGGGGACGACAACTAATGAAAAACTGTTTTTT.

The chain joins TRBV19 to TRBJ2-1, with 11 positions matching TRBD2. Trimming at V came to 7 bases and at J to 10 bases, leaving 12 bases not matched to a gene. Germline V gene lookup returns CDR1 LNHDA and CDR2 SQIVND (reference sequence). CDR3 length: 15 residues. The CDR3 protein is CASTPIAGGPREQFF. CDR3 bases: TGTGCCAGTACCCCTATAGCGGGGGGGCCGCGGGAGCAGTTCTTC.

The CDR3 reads CASSQDSQGVSPLHF. The CDR3, as DNA: TGCGCCAGCAGCCAAGATTCACAGGGGGTATCACCCCTCCACTTT. This chain joins TRBV4-1 and TRBJ1-6; 8 bases are shared with TRBD1. The CDR3 spans 15 residues. V was pared by 0 bases and J by 10 bases, with 5 bases of the junction left unmatched. Germline CDR1 and CDR2: MGHRA and YSYEKL.

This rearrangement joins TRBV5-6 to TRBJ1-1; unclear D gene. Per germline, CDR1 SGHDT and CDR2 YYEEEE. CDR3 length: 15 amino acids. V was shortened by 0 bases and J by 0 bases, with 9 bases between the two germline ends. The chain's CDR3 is CASSLGVRMNTEAFF. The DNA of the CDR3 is TGTGCCAGCAGCTTGGGAGTGAGAATGAACACTGAAGCTTTCTTT.